The 27 T cell receptor beta chains reported below all come from one sample, sequenced in a study of control samples from healthy donors and cancer patients. Measured with immunoSEQ multiplex PCR; TCRdb has only the in-frame clones, and not every one. The profile shows 180,000 or so clones, around 92% of them singletons. The specimen was blood. The receptor set was obtained from a woman between 25 and 40 years old in good health.

The gene calls are TRBV24-1 and TRBJ1-2; TRBD1 matches at 7 bases. This CDR3 is built from 14 residues. With V trimmed by 10 bases and J by 4 bases, 11 bases remained unmatched. Germline V gene sequence: CDR1 KGHDR, CDR2 SFDVKD. The CDR3 coding sequence is TGTGCCACTGCGCCCGGGACAGAGGGCTATGGCTACACCTTC. Its protein product is CATAPGTEGYGYTF.

As for this clone: The sample carries other DNA sequences with the same CDR3. The genes are TRBV6-5 and TRBJ2-5; 13 nucleotides line up with TRBD2. Trimming removed 6 bases from V and 4 bases from J; junction bases left unmatched: 5. CDR1 is MNHEY, CDR2 SVGAGI, per germline. CDR3 size: 15 residues. This CDR3 reads CASRRLAGGGETQYF. DNA of the CDR3: TGTGCCAGCAGACGACTAGCGGGAGGTGGAGAGACCCAGTACTTC.

The chain joins TRBV6-2 or TRBV6-3 to TRBJ2-7; 7 bases line up with TRBD2. The CDR3 extends over 15 amino acids. In germline, CDR1 is MNHEY, CDR2 SVGEGT. The V gene end was trimmed by 1 base and the J gene end by 0 bases; junction bases not matched to a gene: 3. The CDR3 nucleotides read TGTGCCAGCAGTTACTGGACTAGGAGCTCCTACGAGCAGTACTTC. Protein sequence: CASSYWTRSSYEQYF.

This clone showed up just once. The chain uses TRBV3-1 (or the pseudogene TRBV3-2) and TRBJ2-1; 9 positions agree with TRBD1. Germline values: CDR1 LGHDT, CDR2 YNNKEL (reference sequence). V lost 4 bases and J lost 6; bases outside the gene matches: 4. This CDR3 is built from 14 residues. The CDR3 loop is CASSPGQGINEQFF. In DNA, the CDR3 is TGTGCCAGCAGCCCGGGACAGGGCATCAATGAGCAGTTCTTC.

As regards this clone: The germline gene is not matched at one end of the junction; a read error may be the cause. The gene calls are TRBV3-1 (or the pseudogene TRBV3-2) and TRBJ2-2, with D perhaps matching TRBD1 or TRBD2 (6 bases each). Per germline, CDR1 LGHDT and CDR2 YNNKEL (reference sequence). The CDR3 loop spans 14 amino acids. CDR3 DNA sequence: TGTGCCAGCAGGGTAGGGGGGAACGCCGGGGAGCTGTTTTTT. Its protein is CASRVGGNAGELFF.

V gene TRBV28 combines with J gene TRBJ2-7; possibly TRBD2 for D (6 bases). This CDR3 contains 16 residues. Germline CDR1 and CDR2: MDHEN and SYDVKM. V gave up 1 base and J gave up 7 bases, with 20 bases separating them. CDR3 sequence: CASSLLVGGTGLEQYF. In DNA, the CDR3 is TGTGCCAGCAGTTTATTGGTGGGGGGAACGGGACTTGAGCAGTACTTC. Looking up the rest from reference TRBV28 and TRBJ2-7 gives the full variable domain: DVKVTQSSRYLVKRTGEKVFLECVQDMDHENMFWYRQDPGLGLRLIYFSYDVKMKEKGDIPEGYSVSREKKERFSLILESASTNQTSMYLCASSLLVGGTGLEQYFGPGTRLTVT.

This rearrangement joins TRBV11-3 to TRBJ1-6; the match to TRBD1 covers 8 bases. This CDR3 region has 13 residues. Trimming took 1 base from V and 10 from J; bases not matched to a gene: 0. Germline CDR1 is SGHNT and CDR2 is YENEEA. The CDR3 reads CASSLGTGSPLHF. Written as DNA, the CDR3 is TGTGCCAGCAGCTTAGGGACAGGGTCACCCCTCCACTTT.

V is TRBV13 and J is TRBJ1-1; no clear D. Germline CDR1 PRHDT, CDR2 FYEKMQ (reference sequence). The germline V and J ends were trimmed by 0 bases and 3 bases, with 2 bases remaining between them. This CDR3 is 12 amino acids long. CDR3 residues: CASSLGDTEAFF. The CDR3 bases are TGTGCCAGCAGCTTAGGGGACACTGAAGCTTTCTTT.

The J gene is TRBJ1-2, the V gene TRBV5-4; D is unclear. V dropped 3 bases and J dropped 6 bases, with 9 bases sitting between them. There are 12 residues in the CDR3. Germline assignment: CDR1 SGHNT and CDR2 YYREEE (reference sequence). CDR3 in amino acids: CASSWASDGYTF. The CDR3 nucleotides read TGTGCCAGCAGCTGGGCCTCTGATGGCTACACCTTC.

This chain uses TRBV2 with TRBJ1-2, with D hard to call. V was shortened by 2 bases and J by 3 bases, with 7 bases between the two germline ends. Germline-derived CDR1 and CDR2 are SNHLY and FYNNEI. CDR3 length equals 13 residues. For the CDR3, the DNA is TGTGCCAGCAGTGAAAGGGTTGACTATGGCTACACCTTC. Its protein product is CASSERVDYGYTF.

The chain combines TRBV11-2 with TRBJ1-2; tentatively, D is TRBD1 (5 bases). Trimming took 5 bases from V and 8 from J, leaving 21 bases between them. Germline CDR1 is SGHAT and CDR2 is FQNNGV. CDR3 length: 15 residues. The CDR3 reads CASSPTSGTSGGYTF. In DNA, the CDR3 is TGTGCCAGCAGCCCCACTTCCGGGACGTCGGGGGGCTACACCTTC.

The rearrangement uses TRBV6-1 and TRBJ1-1; 7 nucleotides agree with TRBD1. Germline trimming cut 1 base from V and 4 bases from J; bases unmatched to any gene: 3. The CDR3 is made up of 14 amino acids. The germline V gene encodes CDR1 MNHNS and CDR2 SASEGT. CDR3 in amino acids: CASSEVQGLTEAFF. CDR3 coding DNA: TGTGCCAGCAGTGAAGTACAGGGGCTCACTGAAGCTTTCTTT.

The gene calls are TRBV5-4 and TRBJ1-2; D ambiguous. CDR3 size: 13 residues. Germline values: CDR1 SGHNT, CDR2 YYREEE (reference sequence). The V gene lost 1 base and the J gene lost 5 bases, with 9 bases spanning the gap. DNA for the CDR3: TGTGCCAGCAGCTTGACAACTTCGTATGGCTACACCTTC. As protein: CASSLTTSYGYTF. The entire variable domain, with the rest obtained from reference TRBV5-4 and TRBJ1-2, is as follows: ETGVTQSPTHLIKTRGQQVTLRCSSQSGHNTVSWYQQALGQGPQFIFQYYREEENGRGNFPPRFSGLQFPNYSSELNVNALELDDSALYLCASSLTTSYGYTFGSGTRLTVV.

The chain recombines TRBV7-2 with TRBJ2-1, with no clear D. Germline values: CDR1 SGHTA, CDR2 FQGNSA. The ends were cut back, 0 bases at V and 2 bases at J, with 8 bases in the middle. The CDR3 sequence is 15 residues long. CDR3 amino acids: CASSLAGQTYNEQFF. The CDR3 region has the DNA TGTGCCAGCAGCTTAGCGGGCCAAACCTACAATGAGCAGTTCTTC.

This clone was detected a few times. This chain links TRBV19 with TRBJ1-2; tentative D call: TRBD1 (6 bases). CDR1 and CDR2 (germline): LNHDA, SQIVND (reference sequence). Trimming left V 1 base short and J 4 bases short, with 13 bases between. CDR3 size: 15 residues. The CDR3 DNA is TGTGCCAGTAGTATAGGTACCGGGACACTCTATGGCTACACCTTC. This sequence encodes CASSIGTGTLYGYTF.

Comment on this clone: Other DNA sequences in the sample encode the same CDR3. The chain carries TRBV12-3 or TRBV12-4 and TRBJ1-5; D gene uncertain. The CDR3 runs to 12 residues. The V end was cut by 4 bases, the J end by 2 bases, with 3 bases between. The CDR3 loop is CASSWGNQPQHF. CDR3 DNA: TGTGCCAGCAGTTGGGGCAATCAGCCCCAGCATTTT.

This clone has only one observation. The chain combines TRBV6-5 with TRBJ2-5, with D tentatively TRBD1 (6 bases). The CDR3 runs to 13 residues. Germline V gene sequence: CDR1 MNHEY, CDR2 SVGAGI. V gave up 5 bases and J gave up 1 base, with 8 bases separating them. DNA of the CDR3: TGTGCCAGCAGTCGACAGGTCCAAGAGACCCAGTACTTC. Amino acids: CASSRQVQETQYF.

The gene calls are TRBV4-2 and TRBJ2-3, with 14 nucleotides matching TRBD2. Germline V CDR1 and CDR2: LGHNA, YNFKEQ. The CDR3 length is 15 residues. The V segment lost 5 bases and the J segment 4 bases; nucleotides outside the gene matches: 2. CDR3 nucleotide sequence: TGTGCCAGCAGCGAGACTAGCGGGGGGGCAGATACGCAGTATTTT. Encoded protein: CASSETSGGADTQYF.

The V and J genes are TRBV10-3 and TRBJ2-2, with D perhaps TRBD2 (6 bases). Deletions cut 6 bases from V and 4 bases from J, with 9 bases between. Germline V gives CDR1 ENHRY, CDR2 SYGVKD. The CDR3 contains 13 residues. Here the CDR3 reads CAISPSVTGELFF. The DNA for the CDR3 is TGTGCCATCAGCCCTAGCGTCACCGGGGAGCTGTTTTTT.

The chain joins TRBV10-3 to TRBJ2-6, with 8 nucleotides matching TRBD2. Germline loops: CDR1 ENHRY, CDR2 SYGVKD. The junction had 9 bases not matched to a gene; V was cut back by 6 bases and J by 2 bases. This CDR3 contains 17 residues. The CDR3 region has the DNA TGTGCCATCAGGGGAGTAGCGGGACGGGCTGGGGCCAACGTCCTGACTTTC. Its translation is CAIRGVAGRAGANVLTF.

The chain uses TRBV4-1 and TRBJ2-4, with TRBD2 matching over 7 bases. Germline-derived CDR1 and CDR2 are MGHRA and YSYEKL. This CDR3 is built from 17 residues. Germline trimming cut 0 bases from V and 2 bases from J; bases unmatched to any gene: 7. The CDR3 protein is CASSQERGGTSKNIQYF. In DNA, the CDR3 is TGCGCCAGCAGCCAAGAGAGGGGAGGGACCTCCAAAAACATTCAGTACTTC.

This chain joins TRBV19 and TRBJ1-5, with no clear D. V was pared by 4 bases and J by 2 bases, with 9 bases between. The CDR3 loop spans 14 amino acids. The V gene's germline CDR1 is LNHDA and CDR2 SQIVND (reference sequence). CDR3 amino acids: CASSRETGNQPQHF. CDR3 bases: TGTGCCAGTAGTAGGGAAACAGGCAATCAGCCCCAGCATTTT.

The rearrangement uses TRBV9 and TRBJ2-7, with 8 bases matching TRBD2. J lost 3 bases, V lost 1 base, and 3 bases had no gene match. CDR3 length equals 14 residues. Germline V gives CDR1 SGDLS, CDR2 YYNGEE. The CDR3 loop reads CASSVTGTSYEQYF. The CDR3 region has the DNA TGTGCCAGCAGCGTAACCGGGACTAGCTACGAGCAGTACTTC.

This clone was detected only once. This chain uses TRBV21-1 with TRBJ1-2; TRBD1, the D gene given by the table, was not confirmed from the DNA. TRBV21-1 has pseudogene status. The CDR3 has 17 residues. CDR3 in amino acids: CASSGGQGDLANYGYTF. CDR3 in DNA: TGTGCCAGCAGCGGTGGACAGGGGGACCTAGCTAACTATGGCTACACCTTC.

J is TRBJ1-2 and V is TRBV9, with D unclear. Looked up from germline, CDR1 is SGDLS and CDR2 is YYNGEE. V was clipped by 4 bases and J by 5 bases, with 9 bases between them. The CDR3 extends over 12 amino acids. The CDR3 bases are TGTGCCAGCAGCCCAGTCGGATATGGCTACACCTTC. Translating it yields CASSPVGYGYTF.

This clone has just a few counts. The chain has TRBV4-3 and TRBJ2-2; 7 bases agree with TRBD1. This CDR3 spans 16 amino acids. Germline CDR1 is LGHNA and CDR2 is YSLEER. V gave up 2 bases and J gave up 5 bases; unmatched junction bases: 8. The DNA of the CDR3 is TGCGCCAGCAGCCAAAGTTCAAGGGGGCGGACCGGGGAGCTGTTTTTT. Protein: CASSQSSRGRTGELFF.

The rearrangement uses TRBV11-2 and TRBJ2-7; a weak D match, TRBD1 (6 bases). This CDR3 contains 14 residues. Germline CDR1 is SGHAT and CDR2 is FQNNGV. The germline V and J ends were trimmed by 1 base and 7 bases, with 14 bases remaining between them. The CDR3 DNA reads TGTGCCAGCAGCTTAGGGCCACAGGGAGAAGAGCAGTACTTC. Translating it yields CASSLGPQGEEQYF.